The rows below give T cell receptor beta chains drawn from one sample of a study of T cells in Graves' hyperthyroidism and ophthalmopathy. TCRdb fed the multiplex PCR reads into MiXCR, producing one record per CDR3 protein. The sample holds hundreds of thousands of distinct CDR3 sequences, roughly a sixth seen once. The sample comprised blood. These receptors all come from a woman aged 45-65 years with Graves' hyperthyroidism that later progressed to Graves' ophthalmopathy. CDR3s include the opening cysteine and the closing phenylalanine or tryptophan.

V gene	J gene	CDR3 protein
TRBV4-1	TRBJ1-1	CASSQDRVGNTEAFF
TRBV4-2	TRBJ1-5	CASSHVNQPQHF
TRBV4-1	TRBJ1-4	CASSQGLGQGRTRTNEKLFF
TRBV6-1	TRBJ1-3	CASREYAGTGVGNTIYF
TRBV5-1	TRBJ1-1	CASSLRNPGTTKNTEAFF
TRBV6-1	TRBJ1-1	CASSQTGALNTEAFF
TRBV6-1	TRBJ1-1	CASSDVWGLGAFF
TRBV9	TRBJ1-3	CASSAFSDRAKGNTIYF
TRBV9	TRBJ1-1	CASSDGDRGGTEAFF
TRBV11-2	TRBJ1-2	CASSLGGTGYGYTF
TRBV12-3/TRBV12-4	TRBJ2-7	CASSYQGQGPYEQYF
TRBV3-1	TRBJ2-5	CASSHANGGGKETQYF
TRBV30	TRBJ1-1	CAFEGSSGEAFF
TRBV27	TRBJ2-5	CASSPLGGGSRLLQETQYF
TRBV6-1	TRBJ1-1	CASSPRDRGYMNTEAFF
TRBV11-1	TRBJ2-1	CASLTGGSSYNEQFF
TRBV7-3	TRBJ1-6	CASSLLGSLDSPLHF
TRBV4-1	TRBJ2-1	CASSQVTSNDEQFF
TRBV2	TRBJ1-4	CATGTYEKLFF
TRBV20-1	TRBJ1-1	CSAFPPGGTEAFF
TRBV7-9	TRBJ1-1	CASSLERGEAFF
TRBV5-1	TRBJ1-4	CASSPVRGEKLFF
TRBV7-2	TRBJ2-1	CASSFRGGRNEQFF
TRBV6-2/TRBV6-3	TRBJ2-4	CASTAKNIQYF
TRBV19	TRBJ1-1	CASSIVGHNLEAFF
TRBV19	TRBJ1-1	CASSIDTARGEAFF
TRBV3-1	TRBJ2-7	CASSLSAGFSYEQYF
TRBV3-1	TRBJ2-2	CASSPLRPTGELFF
TRBV9	TRBJ1-1	CASSTGQTDRTEAFF
TRBV6-7	TRBJ2-3	CASSYPGGQNLTYTDTQYF
TRBV2	TRBJ2-2	CASSVPGQGGGSGELFF
TRBV19	TRBJ1-4	CASRLQGAGEKLFF
TRBV11-2	TRBJ2-5	CASSPPGPETQYF
TRBV9	TRBJ1-1	CASSVGVYTEAFF
TRBV5-1	TRBJ2-5	CASSFEGQRETQYF
TRBV30	TRBJ2-1	CACLTGTGVYNEQFF
TRBV4-1	TRBJ1-5	CASSQDGRETQPQHF
TRBV5-1	TRBJ2-7	CASSLGQGADEQYF
TRBV4-1	TRBJ2-4	CASSPADPFMVDIQYF
TRBV20-1	TRBJ2-2	CSANSPGTTAGELFF
TRBV2	TRBJ2-2	CASSDRLAGNTGELFF
TRBV19	TRBJ1-5	CASSFSIGGRGFLNQPQHF
TRBV20-1	TRBJ2-4	CSAWTALAKNIQYF
TRBV6-1	TRBJ2-2	CASSRDRAGGELFF
TRBV20-1	TRBJ1-3	CAGVGAGNTIYF
TRBV19	TRBJ1-1	CASSRQGYEAFF
TRBV7-3	TRBJ2-1	CASSLMSTSGHNEQFF
TRBV3-1	TRBJ1-5	CASSQGEWQPQHF
TRBV5-5	TRBJ2-5	CASTRLAGMGRETQYF